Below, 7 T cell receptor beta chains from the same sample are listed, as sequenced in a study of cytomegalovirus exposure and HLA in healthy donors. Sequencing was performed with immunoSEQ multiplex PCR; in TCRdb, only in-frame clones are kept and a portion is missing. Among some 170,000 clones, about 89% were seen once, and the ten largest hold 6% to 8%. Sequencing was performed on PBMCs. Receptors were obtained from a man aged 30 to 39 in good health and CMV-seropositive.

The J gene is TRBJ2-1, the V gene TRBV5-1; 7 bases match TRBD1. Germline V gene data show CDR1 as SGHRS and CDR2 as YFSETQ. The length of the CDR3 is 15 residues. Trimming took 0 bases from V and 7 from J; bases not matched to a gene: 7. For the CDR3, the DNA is TGCGCCAGCAGCTTGGTGGGGGACAGTTTAAATGAGCAGTTCTTC. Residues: CASSLVGDSLNEQFF.

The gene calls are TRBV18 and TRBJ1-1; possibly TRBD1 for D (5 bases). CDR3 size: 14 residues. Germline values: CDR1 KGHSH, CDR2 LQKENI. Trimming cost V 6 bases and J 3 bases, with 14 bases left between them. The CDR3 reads CASSPLEGYTEAFF. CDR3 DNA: TGTGCCAGCTCGCCCCTAGAGGGGTACACTGAAGCTTTCTTT.

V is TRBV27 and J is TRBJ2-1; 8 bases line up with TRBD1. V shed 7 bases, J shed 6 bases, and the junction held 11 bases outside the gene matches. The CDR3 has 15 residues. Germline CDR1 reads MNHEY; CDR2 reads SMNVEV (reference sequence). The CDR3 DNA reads TGTGCCAGCACTCACGGGGACAGGAATGTCAATGAGCAGTTCTTC. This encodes CASTHGDRNVNEQFF.

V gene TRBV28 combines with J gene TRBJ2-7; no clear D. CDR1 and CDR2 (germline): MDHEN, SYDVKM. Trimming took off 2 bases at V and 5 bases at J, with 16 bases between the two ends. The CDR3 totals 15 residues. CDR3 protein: CASSLGSAAWDEQYF. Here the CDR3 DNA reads TGTGCCAGCAGTTTAGGTTCTGCGGCTTGGGACGAGCAGTACTTC.

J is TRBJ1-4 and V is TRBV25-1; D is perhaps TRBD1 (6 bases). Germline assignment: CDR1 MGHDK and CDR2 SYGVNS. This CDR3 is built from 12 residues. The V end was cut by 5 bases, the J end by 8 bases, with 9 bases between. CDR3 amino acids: CASSQGREKLFF. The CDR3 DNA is TGTGCCAGCAGTCAGGGGCGAGAAAAACTGTTTTTT.

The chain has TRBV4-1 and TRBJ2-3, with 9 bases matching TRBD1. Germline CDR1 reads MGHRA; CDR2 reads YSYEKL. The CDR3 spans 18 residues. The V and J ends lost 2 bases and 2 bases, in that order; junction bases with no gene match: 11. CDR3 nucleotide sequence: TGCGCCAGCAGCCAAATCTACCGGGACAGGGTGGACACAGATACGCAGTATTTT. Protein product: CASSQIYRDRVDTDTQYF.

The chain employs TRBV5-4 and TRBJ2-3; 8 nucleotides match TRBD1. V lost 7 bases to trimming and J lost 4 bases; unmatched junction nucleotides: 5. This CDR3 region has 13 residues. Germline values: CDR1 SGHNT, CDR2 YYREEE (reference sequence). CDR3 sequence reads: CASGDRGPDTQYF. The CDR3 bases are TGTGCCAGCGGTGACAGGGGCCCAGATACGCAGTATTTT.